This T cell receptor beta chain was documented in a study of neurological immune-mediated disorders. Findings and limits, study-wide: Phylogenetic analysis grouped 18 of 34 multiple sclerosis patients' repertoires together, suggesting a possible repertoire signature. Clinical features showed no association with the multiple sclerosis repertoire cluster, and MRI features showed none either.

The CDR3 contains 13 residues. The V end lost 0 bases, the J end lost 6 bases, and 8 bases lay between the germline ends. Germline assignment: CDR1 LNHNV and CDR2 YYDKDF (reference sequence). Unsorted libraries were derived from 2 million PBMCs stored at -80 C. cDNA was made by 5'RACE with 10-nucleotide random UMIs. TCRdb independently ran MiXCR on the 5' RACE reads; one entry per CDR3 protein. The sample lists tens of thousands of distinct CDR3 sequences; 3.4% were seen once. Judged by abundance, this clonotype is medium-sized. Its matching antigen is unknown. Sequencing was done on a sample of PBMCs. The sequence came from a man aged 40-50 years with multiple sclerosis. This chain links TRBV15 with TRBJ2-5; unclear D gene. The CDR3 loop is CATSRDSTKTQYF. The CDR3 nucleotides are TGTGCCACCAGCAGAGATTCGACGAAGACCCAGTACTTC. The entire variable domain, with the rest obtained from reference TRBV15 and TRBJ2-5, is as follows: DAMVIQNPRYQVTQFGKPVTLSCSQTLNHNVMYWYQQKSSQAPKLLFHYYDKDFNNEADTPDNFQSRRPNTSFCFLDIRSPGLGDTAMYLCATSRDSTKTQYFGPGTRLLVL.